The rows below give T cell receptor beta chains drawn from one sample of a study of CD8+CD57+ T cells in acquired aplastic anemia. A single record per CDR3 protein comes from TCRdb applying MiXCR to the reads. The table has some 200,000 distinct CDR3 sequences, 60% to 65% seen once. Sequencing used sorted CD4+, CD8+, or CD8+CD57+ T cells (not recorded which) from PBMCs. These receptors all stem from a human donor in good health. The CDR3 runs from the conserved cysteine through the conserved F or W. The D gene is left open where the match is weak. Only part of the rows carry a size: once, few, many, or a class if the clone is expanded.

d_gene: -
v_gene: TRBV19
abundance: once
j_gene: TRBJ2-3
CDR3aa: CASSVTGADTQYF
CDR3nt: TGTGCCAGTAGTGTGACAGGTGCAGATACGCAGTATTTT

d_gene: -
v_gene: TRBV9
abundance: -
j_gene: TRBJ2-3
CDR3aa: CASSVKGSTDTQYF
CDR3nt: TGTGCCAGCAGCGTAAAGGGGAGCACAGATACGCAGTATTTT

d_gene: -
v_gene: TRBV24-1
abundance: -
j_gene: TRBJ1-5
CDR3aa: CATSELGWVVLYSNQPQHF
CDR3nt: TGTGCCACCAGTGAGCTGGGGTGGGTGGTCTTATATAGCAATCAGCCCCAGCATTTT

d_gene: -
v_gene: TRBV3-1
abundance: -
j_gene: TRBJ2-5
CDR3aa: CASSQDALLGTQYF
CDR3nt: TGTGCCAGCAGCCAAGATGCCCTCTTGGGGACCCAGTACTTC

d_gene: TRBD1
v_gene: TRBV2
abundance: -
j_gene: TRBJ2-1
CDR3aa: CASGTGFNEQFF
CDR3nt: TGTGCCAGCGGGACAGGGTTTAATGAGCAGTTCTTC

d_gene: -
v_gene: TRBV27
abundance: -
j_gene: TRBJ2-5
CDR3aa: CASSPTGLETQYF
CDR3nt: TGTGCCAGCAGCCCCACCGGATTGGAGACCCAGTACTTC

d_gene: -
v_gene: TRBV7-9
abundance: many
j_gene: TRBJ1-1
CDR3aa: CASSLGGVNTEAFF
CDR3nt: TGTGCCAGCAGCTTAGGAGGGGTGAACACTGAAGCTTTCTTT

d_gene: -
v_gene: TRBV29-1
abundance: few
j_gene: TRBJ1-2
CDR3aa: CSVGPLHFDHGYTF
CDR3nt: TGCAGCGTTGGACCATTGCATTTTGATCATGGCTACACCTTC

d_gene: TRBD2
v_gene: TRBV15
abundance: many
j_gene: TRBJ2-3
CDR3aa: CATSGGTSDTDTQYF
CDR3nt: TGTGCCACCAGCGGGGGGACTAGCGACACAGATACGCAGTATTTT

d_gene: -
v_gene: TRBV24-1
abundance: few
j_gene: TRBJ2-1
CDR3aa: CATSDLRRGQENEQFF
CDR3nt: TGTGCCACCAGTGATTTGCGGAGGGGGCAGGAGAATGAGCAGTTCTTC

d_gene: -
v_gene: TRBV27
abundance: many
j_gene: TRBJ2-7
CDR3aa: CASSFGGRVNEQYF
CDR3nt: TGTGCCAGCAGTTTCGGGGGGCGAGTCAACGAGCAGTACTTC

d_gene: -
v_gene: TRBV5-1
abundance: few
j_gene: TRBJ1-6
CDR3aa: CASSLSQGYSPLHF
CDR3nt: TGCGCCAGCAGCTTGTCCCAGGGATACTCACCCCTCCACTTT

d_gene: TRBD2
v_gene: TRBV7-3
abundance: -
j_gene: TRBJ2-1
CDR3aa: CASSLIPGLAGENEQFF
CDR3nt: TGTGCCAGCAGCTTAATTCCGGGGCTAGCGGGGGAGAATGAGCAGTTCTTC

d_gene: -
v_gene: TRBV27
abundance: -
j_gene: TRBJ2-1
CDR3aa: CASSLNPPEQFF
CDR3nt: TGTGCCAGCAGTTTAAACCCTCCTGAGCAGTTCTTC

d_gene: -
v_gene: TRBV20-1
abundance: -
j_gene: TRBJ2-5
CDR3aa: CSARAGTSFASQEAQYF
CDR3nt: TGCAGTGCTAGGGCAGGAACAAGTTTCGCCTCCCAAGAGGCCCAGTACTTC

d_gene: TRBD2
v_gene: TRBV7-6
abundance: -
j_gene: TRBJ2-7
CDR3aa: CASSILAGAPYEQYF
CDR3nt: TGTGCCAGCAGTATACTAGCGGGGGCCCCCTACGAGCAGTACTTC

d_gene: TRBD1
v_gene: TRBV4-1
abundance: many
j_gene: TRBJ2-5
CDR3aa: CASSQVTGVQETQYF
CDR3nt: TGCGCCAGCAGCCAAGTCACAGGGGTACAAGAGACCCAGTACTTC

d_gene: -
v_gene: TRBV19
abundance: -
j_gene: TRBJ1-5
CDR3aa: CASSRGTGVGNQPQHF
CDR3nt: TGTGCCAGTAGCCGAGGGACCGGTGTGGGCAATCAGCCCCAGCATTTT

d_gene: TRBD2
v_gene: TRBV20-1
abundance: many
j_gene: TRBJ2-3
CDR3aa: CSAHPLTGTSGDRIQDTQYF
CDR3nt: TGCAGTGCTCACCCACTTACAGGGACTAGCGGGGACCGAATCCAAGATACGCAGTATTTT

d_gene: TRBD1
v_gene: TRBV3-1
abundance: -
j_gene: TRBJ2-5
CDR3aa: CASSRDRVGERFF
CDR3nt: TGTGCCAGCAGCCGAGACAGGGTGGGTGAGCGGTTCTTC

d_gene: -
v_gene: TRBV6-1
abundance: -
j_gene: TRBJ2-7
CDR3aa: CASSDRARGEQYF
CDR3nt: TGTGCCAGCAGTGACAGGGCCCGAGGGGAGCAGTACTTC

d_gene: TRBD2
v_gene: TRBV15
abundance: -
j_gene: TRBJ2-5
CDR3aa: CATSSKTAGQETQYF
CDR3nt: TGTGCCACCAGCAGTAAAACAGCGGGACAAGAGACCCAGTACTTC

d_gene: -
v_gene: TRBV7-3
abundance: -
j_gene: TRBJ1-1
CDR3aa: CASSIGTGVSEAFF
CDR3nt: TGTGCCAGCAGCATCGGGACCGGCGTGTCTGAAGCTTTCTTT

d_gene: -
v_gene: TRBV6-1
abundance: many
j_gene: TRBJ1-1
CDR3aa: CASSGGANTEAFF
CDR3nt: TGTGCCAGCAGTGGGGGAGCGAACACTGAAGCTTTCTTT

d_gene: TRBD1
v_gene: TRBV2
abundance: -
j_gene: TRBJ2-7
CDR3aa: CASTSGTGEQYF
CDR3nt: TGTGCCAGCACCTCCGGGACAGGTGAGCAGTACTTC

d_gene: -
v_gene: TRBV7-9
abundance: -
j_gene: TRBJ1-2
CDR3aa: CASSQDPQGRSGYTF
CDR3nt: TGTGCCAGCAGCCAAGACCCCCAGGGGAGGAGTGGCTACACCTTC

d_gene: TRBD2
v_gene: TRBV4-1
abundance: -
j_gene: TRBJ2-5
CDR3aa: CASSQGLAGGFIETQYF
CDR3nt: TGCGCCAGCAGCCAAGGTCTAGCGGGGGGGTTCATAGAGACCCAGTACTTC

d_gene: TRBD1
v_gene: TRBV7-9
abundance: -
j_gene: TRBJ1-1
CDR3aa: CASSLAQGEAFF
CDR3nt: TGTGCCAGCAGCTTAGCACAGGGGGAGGCTTTCTTT

d_gene: -
v_gene: TRBV19
abundance: -
j_gene: TRBJ1-1
CDR3aa: CASSRINTEAFF
CDR3nt: TGTGCCAGTAGTAGAATAAACACTGAAGCTTTCTTT

d_gene: -
v_gene: TRBV6-1
abundance: -
j_gene: TRBJ2-3
CDR3aa: CASSGSFIWPDTQYF
CDR3nt: TGTGCCAGCAGTGGGAGTTTTATCTGGCCAGATACGCAGTATTTT

d_gene: -
v_gene: TRBV3-1
abundance: many
j_gene: TRBJ2-3
CDR3aa: CASSPPETSTDTQYF
CDR3nt: TGTGCCAGCAGCCCTCCCGAGACTAGCACAGATACGCAGTATTTT

d_gene: TRBD1
v_gene: TRBV19
abundance: -
j_gene: TRBJ1-1
CDR3aa: CASREQGAMGTGAFF
CDR3nt: TGTGCCAGTAGAGAACAGGGGGCTATGGGCACTGGAGCTTTCTTT

d_gene: -
v_gene: TRBV2
abundance: -
j_gene: TRBJ1-3
CDR3aa: CASSSDFSGNTIYF
CDR3nt: TGTGCCAGCAGTTCGGACTTTTCTGGAAACACCATATATTTT

d_gene: -
v_gene: TRBV10-1
abundance: -
j_gene: TRBJ2-7
CDR3aa: CASSVGSGNSYEQYF
CDR3nt: TGCGCCAGCAGTGTAGGGTCCGGAAACTCCTACGAGCAGTACTTC

d_gene: -
v_gene: TRBV27
abundance: -
j_gene: TRBJ2-1
CDR3aa: CASSLEGSTYNEQFF
CDR3nt: TGTGCCAGCAGTTTAGAAGGGTCAACCTACAATGAGCAGTTCTTC

d_gene: TRBD2
v_gene: TRBV6-4
abundance: many
j_gene: TRBJ2-5
CDR3aa: CASSDSKLAGRGETQYF
CDR3nt: TGTGCCAGCAGTGACTCGAAGCTAGCGGGACGTGGGGAGACCCAGTACTTC

d_gene: -
v_gene: TRBV11-3
abundance: -
j_gene: TRBJ2-5
CDR3aa: CASSPAIGRQETQYF
CDR3nt: TGTGCCAGCAGCCCCGCAATCGGACGCCAAGAGACCCAGTACTTC

d_gene: -
v_gene: TRBV9
abundance: many
j_gene: TRBJ1-1
CDR3aa: CASSVQEGGYTEAFF
CDR3nt: TGTGCCAGCAGCGTACAAGAAGGGGGGTACACTGAAGCTTTCTTT

d_gene: TRBD2
v_gene: TRBV7-2
abundance: few
j_gene: TRBJ2-2
CDR3aa: CASSRTSGGGVELFF
CDR3nt: TGTGCCAGCAGCCGAACTAGCGGGGGGGGCGTGGAGCTGTTTTTT

d_gene: -
v_gene: TRBV7-6
abundance: -
j_gene: TRBJ2-7
CDR3aa: CASSSTPLEQHF
CDR3nt: TGTGCCAGCAGCTCCACGCCACTCGAGCAGCACTTC

d_gene: TRBD1
v_gene: TRBV24-1
abundance: -
j_gene: TRBJ1-5
CDR3aa: CATSSGTGVTNQPQHF
CDR3nt: TGTGCCACCAGCTCCGGGACAGGGGTAACCAATCAGCCCCAGCATTTT

d_gene: TRBD1
v_gene: TRBV5-1
abundance: -
j_gene: TRBJ2-3
CDR3aa: CASSLARQGSTDTQYF
CDR3nt: TGCGCCAGCAGCTTGGCTCGACAGGGGAGCACAGATACGCAGTATTTT

d_gene: TRBD1
v_gene: TRBV10-3
abundance: -
j_gene: TRBJ1-2
CDR3aa: CALKTGGNYGYTF
CDR3nt: TGTGCCCTCAAGACAGGGGGCAACTATGGCTACACCTTC

d_gene: TRBD1
v_gene: TRBV7-8
abundance: few
j_gene: TRBJ2-1
CDR3aa: CATSDRDSSYNEQFF
CDR3nt: TGTGCCACCAGTGACAGGGATAGCTCCTACAATGAGCAGTTCTTC

d_gene: TRBD2
v_gene: TRBV19
abundance: many
j_gene: TRBJ2-3
CDR3aa: CASSIKAGAKDTQYF
CDR3nt: TGTGCCAGTAGTATAAAAGCGGGAGCGAAAGATACGCAGTATTTT

d_gene: -
v_gene: TRBV5-1
abundance: -
j_gene: TRBJ2-5
CDR3aa: CASSWGQQAGGETQYF
CDR3nt: TGTGCCAGCAGCTGGGGCCAACAAGCAGGCGGTGAGACCCAGTACTTC

d_gene: TRBD1
v_gene: TRBV7-9
abundance: -
j_gene: TRBJ1-1
CDR3aa: CASSQGQGDDTEAFF
CDR3nt: TGTGCCAGCAGCCAAGGACAGGGGGATGACACTGAAGCTTTCTTT

d_gene: TRBD2
v_gene: TRBV19
abundance: -
j_gene: TRBJ2-2
CDR3aa: CASSTSGGGNTGELFF
CDR3nt: TGTGCCAGCTCTACCAGCGGCGGGGGGAACACCGGGGAGCTGTTTTTT

d_gene: -
v_gene: TRBV6-5
abundance: many
j_gene: TRBJ2-5
CDR3aa: CASSYSLRAGSETQYF
CDR3nt: TGTGCCAGCAGTTACTCGTTGCGGGCGGGTTCAGAGACCCAGTACTTC

d_gene: TRBD1
v_gene: TRBV2
abundance: -
j_gene: TRBJ2-5
CDR3aa: CASSPSTGTMETQYF
CDR3nt: TGTGCCAGCAGCCCTTCGACAGGGACGATGGAGACCCAGTACTTC

d_gene: TRBD1
v_gene: TRBV9
abundance: -
j_gene: TRBJ2-7
CDR3aa: CASSDWTGGPSEQYF
CDR3nt: TGTGCCAGCAGCGATTGGACAGGGGGCCCTAGCGAGCAGTACTTC

d_gene: TRBD1
v_gene: TRBV10-3
abundance: -
j_gene: TRBJ2-7
CDR3aa: CAISGCRAGGGNGQYF
CDR3nt: TGTGCCATCAGTGGGTGTAGGGCAGGGGGCGGTAATGGGCAGTACTTC

d_gene: TRBD2
v_gene: TRBV7-7
abundance: many
j_gene: TRBJ2-5
CDR3aa: CASSLGPSGGGQETQYF
CDR3nt: TGTGCTAGCAGCTTAGGACCGAGCGGGGGGGGTCAAGAGACCCAGTACTTC

d_gene: TRBD1
v_gene: TRBV15
abundance: many
j_gene: TRBJ2-1
CDR3aa: CATSTTETRTGSYEQFF
CDR3nt: TGTGCCACCAGCACAACGGAAACAAGGACAGGGAGTTATGAGCAGTTCTTC

d_gene: TRBD2
v_gene: TRBV25-1
abundance: -
j_gene: TRBJ2-3
CDR3aa: CATRGLAGVRTDTQYF
CDR3nt: TGTGCCACCCGGGGACTAGCGGGGGTACGCACAGATACGCAGTATTTT

d_gene: -
v_gene: TRBV20-1
abundance: -
j_gene: TRBJ1-4
CDR3aa: CSASDGAINEKLFF
CDR3nt: TGCAGTGCTAGCGACGGGGCAATTAATGAAAAACTGTTTTTT

d_gene: -
v_gene: TRBV7-8
abundance: many
j_gene: TRBJ2-7
CDR3aa: CASRAWQGPSYEQYF
CDR3nt: TGTGCCAGCAGGGCCTGGCAGGGGCCTTCCTACGAGCAGTACTTC

d_gene: -
v_gene: TRBV27
abundance: many
j_gene: TRBJ2-7
CDR3aa: CASSSFSTAYEQYF
CDR3nt: TGTGCCAGCAGTTCATTCTCGACCGCATACGAGCAGTACTTC

d_gene: -
v_gene: TRBV10-3
abundance: -
j_gene: TRBJ2-5
CDR3aa: CAISDGVVKTQYF
CDR3nt: TGTGCCATCAGTGATGGAGTGGTGAAGACCCAGTACTTC

d_gene: TRBD1
v_gene: TRBV7-3
abundance: -
j_gene: TRBJ1-2
CDR3aa: CASSLGTGNGYTF
CDR3nt: TGTGCCAGCAGCTTAGGGACAGGGAACGGCTACACCTTC